This T cell receptor (beta chain) was documented in a study of T cell repertoires in cytomegalovirus infection. Across the whole study: Through public TCR beta signatures, both CMV infection and matching HLA type were indicated. Broader study findings: Totalled public TCR beta family frequency picked out people who carried CMV plus the relevant HLA.

In the case of this clonotype: As yet, its antigen is unknown.

CDR3 size: 15 residues. CDR1 and CDR2 (germline): DFQATT, SNEGSKA (reference sequence). V shed 0 bases and J shed 0 bases, with 12 bases lying between them. TCRdb re-derived calls from the reads in MiXCR, one entry per CDR3 protein. The top ten hold around an eighth of the sample, which has about 830,000 distinct CDR3 sequences, around a third seen once. This sequence was found in a human donor in good health (CMV status not recorded). Some clones in this sample may be carry-over from other donors' samples. The V and J genes are TRBV20-1 and TRBJ2-7; D might be TRBD1 (5 bases). The starting material was cultured CD8+ T cells from PBMCs, obtained from culture after CMV antigen stimulation. This chain's CDR3 is CSARDLQESSYEQYV. DNA of the CDR3: TGCAGTGCTAGAGATCTACAGGAAAGCTCCTACGAGCAGTACGTC.